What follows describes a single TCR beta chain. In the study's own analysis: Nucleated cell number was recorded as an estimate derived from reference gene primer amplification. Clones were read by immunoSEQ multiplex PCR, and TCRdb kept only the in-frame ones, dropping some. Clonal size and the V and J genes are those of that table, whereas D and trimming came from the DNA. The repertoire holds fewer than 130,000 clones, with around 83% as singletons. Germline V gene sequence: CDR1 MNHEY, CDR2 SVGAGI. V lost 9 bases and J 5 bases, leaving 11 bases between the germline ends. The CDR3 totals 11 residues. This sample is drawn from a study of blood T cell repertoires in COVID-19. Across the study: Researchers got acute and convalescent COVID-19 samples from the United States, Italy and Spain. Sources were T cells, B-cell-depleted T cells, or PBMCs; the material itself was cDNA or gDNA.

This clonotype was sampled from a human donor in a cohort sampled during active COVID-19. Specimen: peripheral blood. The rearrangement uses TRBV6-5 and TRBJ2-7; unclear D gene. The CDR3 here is CASEVWNEQYF. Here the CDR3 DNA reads TGTGCCAGTGAGGTTTGGAACGAGCAGTACTTC.